This T cell receptor (beta chain) was retrieved from a study of blood T cell repertoires in COVID-19. Study information: The origin of the acute and convalescent COVID-19 samples was the United States, Italy and Spain. Sources were T cells, B-cell-depleted T cells, or PBMCs; the material itself was cDNA or gDNA.

In the case of this clone: Compared with germline, one end of the junction differs, possibly owing to a read error.

Sequencing used immunoSEQ multiplex PCR; TCRdb keeps in-frame clones, though not all of them. The sample carries about 70,000 clones, roughly 77% recorded once. The germline CDR1 and CDR2 sequences are MNHEY and SVGAGI. The CDR3 runs 15 residues. This clonotype was sampled from a woman aged 70-85 years with acute or convalescent COVID-19. The sequencing sample was made of peripheral blood. This chain connects TRBV6-5 to TRBJ1-3; a weak D match, TRBD1 (6 bases). CDR3: CASSFQQGYGNIIYF. In DNA, the CDR3 is TGTGCCAGCAGTTTCCAACAGGGCTACGGAAACATCATATATTTT.